The entry that follows covers one T cell receptor beta chain sequence. Its specificity is not known. Time point in this sample: after dendritic cell vaccination, including at tumor progression/relapse. Fresh-frozen tumor tissue and more than two years of survival data were available for all. Before vaccination, two weeks after the third vaccination, and at progression, PBMC were collected. Germline CDR1 is SGHTS and CDR2 is YDEGEE. Trimming at V came to 5 bases and at J to 2 bases, leaving 10 bases not matched to a gene. This CDR3 region has 15 residues. This record belongs to a study of glioma-infiltrating T cells after dendritic cell vaccination. Study results and caveats: Survival was not directly related to TCR clonality in these patients.

Primers: 60 V beta forward and 13 J beta reverse. Clones were sequenced by immunoSEQ multiplex PCR, and TCRdb holds only the in-frame ones, with some missing. The top ten clones hold around 9.3% of a sample with 85,000 or so clones, around 85% of them seen once. Sequencing was performed on blood, taken after dendritic cell vaccination. This chain connects TRBV5-8 to TRBJ2-7; 7 bases fit TRBD1. The clonotype comes from a human donor with glioblastoma. The CDR3 loop is CASRGTVQPPYEQYF. The CDR3 region has the DNA TGTGCCAGCAGAGGGACAGTGCAACCTCCCTACGAGCAGTACTTC.